Shown below are 4 T cell receptor beta chains from a single sample sequenced in a study of T cell changes during pregnancy in multiple sclerosis. Measured with immunoSEQ multiplex PCR; TCRdb has only the in-frame clones, and not every one. The sample gives fewer than 110,000 clones, approximately 90% of which show up once; 0.8% to 1% is in the top ten. The source was peripheral blood, collected after pregnancy. The receptors derive from a female donor with multiple sclerosis, enrolled in a pregnancy study.

In this sample, this clone turned up a few times. The gene calls are TRBV5-1 and TRBJ2-7, with D perhaps TRBD2 (5 bases). Germline lookup yields CDR1 SGHRS and CDR2 YFSETQ. Trimming cost V 0 bases and J 3 bases, with 7 bases left between them. The CDR3 is 13 residues long. The CDR3 nucleotides are TGCGCCAGCAGCTTGGGTAGCGTCTACGAGCAGTACTTC. Its protein product is CASSLGSVYEQYF.

The chain employs TRBV2 and TRBJ1-6; a possible D gene is TRBD1 (6 bases). CDR1 and CDR2 from the germline V gene are SNHLY and FYNNEI. CDR3 size: 16 residues. Trimming took off 6 bases at V and 8 bases at J, with 20 bases between the two ends. CDR3 region: CASRGEGQTSDSPLHF. DNA for the CDR3: TGTGCCAGCAGGGGAGAGGGACAAACTTCGGATTCACCCCTCCACTTT.

The rearrangement joins TRBV29-1 to TRBJ2-1; 9 positions agree with TRBD1. V was pared by 1 base and J by 2 bases, with 0 bases of the junction left unmatched. Germline V lookup: CDR1 SQVTM, CDR2 ANQGSEA. This CDR3 is 14 amino acids long. The CDR3 bases are TGCAGCGTTGAAGGGACAGGGGCCTACAATGAGCAGTTCTTC. Translating gives CSVEGTGAYNEQFF.

The rearrangement uses TRBV7-6 and TRBJ2-5, with a weak D call TRBD2 (5 bases). V dropped 1 base and J dropped 5 bases, with 11 bases sitting between them. The CDR3 sequence is 14 residues long. CDR1 is SGHVS, CDR2 FNYEAQ, per germline. The CDR3 sequence is CASSLVGLGETQYF. The CDR3 DNA reads as TGTGCCAGCAGCTTAGTCGGACTTGGGGAGACCCAGTACTTC. Combining the CDR3 with reference TRBV7-6 and TRBJ2-5 gives the whole variable domain GAGVSQSPRYKVTKRGQDVALRCDPISGHVSLYWYRQALGQGPEFLTYFNYEAQQDKSGLPNDRFSAERPEGSISTLTIQRTEQRDSAMYRCASSLVGLGETQYFGPGTRLLVL.